Shown below are 12 T cell receptor beta chains from a single sample sequenced in a study of control samples from healthy donors and cancer patients. Repertoires were generated with immunoSEQ multiplex PCR, while TCRdb's copy carries only in-frame clones and drops some. The data contain more than 100,000 clones, approximately 91% of them singletons. Sample: blood. The source is a young woman in good health.

The CDR3 nucleotides are TGTGCCATCAGTGATTTGGCTTACGAGCAGTACTTC. Translation gives CAISDLAYEQYF. V is TRBV10-3 and J is TRBJ2-7; no clear D gene. Germline V CDR1 and CDR2: ENHRY, SYGVKD. The CDR3 consists of 12 residues. Trimming left V 3 bases short and J 4 bases short, with 7 bases between.

This clone was seen a single time. J is TRBJ2-6 and V is TRBV5-1, with unresolved D. The CDR3 spans 14 residues. Trimming cost V 5 bases and J 1 base, with 7 bases left between them. In germline, CDR1 is SGHRS, CDR2 YFSETQ. CDR3 sequence (DNA): TGCGCCAGCAGTGAATGGTCTGGGGCCAACGTCCTGACTTTC. This sequence encodes CASSEWSGANVLTF.

This clone occurred once. This chain uses TRBV10-2 with TRBJ2-7; the match to TRBD1 covers 7 bases. This CDR3 spans 18 amino acids. Germline V gives CDR1 WSHSY, CDR2 SAAADI. Trimming at V came to 5 bases and at J to 1 base, leaving 17 bases not matched to a gene. The chain's CDR3 is CASSPMGSYRGPSYEQYF. CDR3 nucleotides: TGCGCCAGCAGTCCCATGGGGTCTTACAGGGGTCCATCCTACGAGCAGTACTTC.

This rearrangement joins TRBV5-1 to TRBJ2-2, with TRBD2 as a possible D gene (5 bases). V was shortened by 7 bases and J by 3 bases, with 13 bases between the two germline ends. The CDR3 sequence is 14 residues long. Germline V CDR1 and CDR2: SGHRS, YFSETQ. Written as DNA, the CDR3 is TGCGCCAGCGGAGGAGGACTCGACACCGGGGAGCTGTTTTTT. Translating gives CASGGGLDTGELFF.

The V and J genes are TRBV7-2 and TRBJ2-7, with TRBD2 matching 7 bases. V shed 5 bases, J shed 4 bases, and the junction held 11 bases outside the gene matches. The CDR3 is made up of 15 amino acids. Germline-derived CDR1 and CDR2 are SGHTA and FQGNSA. This chain's CDR3 is CASSLTSSGGYEQYF. The CDR3 DNA reads as TGTGCCAGCAGCCTGACCTCTAGCGGAGGATACGAGCAGTACTTC.

The rearrangement joins TRBV19 to TRBJ2-7; 7 bases align to TRBD1. The V gene's germline CDR1 is LNHDA and CDR2 SQIVND (reference sequence). CDR3 length equals 13 residues. J was trimmed by 2 bases and V by 6 bases; bases with no gene match: 4. The CDR3 sequence is CASSPGQAYEQYF. CDR3 bases: TGTGCCAGTAGCCCCGGACAGGCCTACGAGCAGTACTTC.

This chain uses TRBV24-1 with TRBJ2-2, with 7 positions matching TRBD1. V gave up 9 bases and J gave up 2 bases; unmatched junction bases: 5. Germline CDR1 reads KGHDR; CDR2 reads SFDVKD. The CDR3 is made up of 14 amino acids. The DNA for the CDR3 is TGTGCCACCGCGACAGGGATCAACACCGGGGAGCTGTTTTTT. It is translated as CATATGINTGELFF.

This chain connects TRBV18 to TRBJ2-7, with TRBD1 matching 8 bases. The V segment lost 4 bases and the J segment 4 bases; nucleotides outside the gene matches: 3. The CDR3 has 13 amino acids. The germline gives CDR1 KGHSH, CDR2 LQKENI. The CDR3 sequence is CASSRGQDYEQYF. CDR3 nucleotide sequence: TGTGCCAGCTCACGGGGACAGGATTACGAGCAGTACTTC.

The CDR3: CASSNRTGRSEQYF. In DNA form, the CDR3 reads TGTGCCAGCAGCAACAGGACAGGGCGGTCCGAGCAGTACTTC. The chain couples TRBV11-2 to TRBJ2-7; 8 bases fit TRBD1. Germline lookup yields CDR1 SGHAT and CDR2 FQNNGV. V trimming: 5 bases; J trimming: 6 bases; junction bases outside the gene matches: 9. The CDR3 loop spans 14 amino acids.

The CDR3 loop reads CATSREWRRGEETQYF. The CDR3, as DNA: TGTGCCACCAGCAGAGAATGGAGGCGGGGGGAAGAGACCCAGTACTTC. This sequence joins TRBV15 and TRBJ2-5, with 8 bases that match TRBD2. The junction had 6 bases not matched to a gene; V was cut back by 0 bases and J by 3 bases. This CDR3 has 16 residues. Germline assignment: CDR1 LNHNV and CDR2 YYDKDF (reference sequence).

The J gene is TRBJ2-1, the V gene TRBV19, with D perhaps TRBD2 (5 bases). Germline V gene lookup returns CDR1 LNHDA and CDR2 SQIVND (reference sequence). V gave up 4 bases and J gave up 6 bases, with 25 bases separating them. This CDR3 has 18 residues. The CDR3 DNA reads TGTGCCAGTAGTAGGTATGGTTCGGCACGGGATCGGGTCAATGAGCAGTTCTTC. Residues: CASSRYGSARDRVNEQFF.

The chain employs TRBV11-2 and TRBJ1-1; TRBD1 agrees at 7 bases. The V segment lost 7 bases and the J segment 1 base; nucleotides outside the gene matches: 9. The CDR3 contains 15 residues. Per germline, CDR1 SGHAT and CDR2 FQNNGV. The CDR3 DNA sequence: TGTGCCAGCAACGCCAGGGGGGTCGGGAACACTGAAGCTTTCTTT. It encodes CASNARGVGNTEAFF.